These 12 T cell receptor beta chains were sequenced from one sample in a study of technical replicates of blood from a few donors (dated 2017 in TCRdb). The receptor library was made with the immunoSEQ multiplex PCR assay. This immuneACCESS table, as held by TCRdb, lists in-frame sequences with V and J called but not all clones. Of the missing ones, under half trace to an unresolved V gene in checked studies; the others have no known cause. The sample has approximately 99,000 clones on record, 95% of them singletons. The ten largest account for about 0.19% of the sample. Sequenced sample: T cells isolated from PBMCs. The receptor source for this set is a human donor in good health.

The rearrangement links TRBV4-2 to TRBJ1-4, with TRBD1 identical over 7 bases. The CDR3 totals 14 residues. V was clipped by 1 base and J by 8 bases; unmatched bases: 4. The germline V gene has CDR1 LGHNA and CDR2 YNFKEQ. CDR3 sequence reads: CASSQATGWEKLFF. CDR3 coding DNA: TGTGCCAGCAGCCAAGCGACAGGGTGGGAAAAACTGTTTTTT.

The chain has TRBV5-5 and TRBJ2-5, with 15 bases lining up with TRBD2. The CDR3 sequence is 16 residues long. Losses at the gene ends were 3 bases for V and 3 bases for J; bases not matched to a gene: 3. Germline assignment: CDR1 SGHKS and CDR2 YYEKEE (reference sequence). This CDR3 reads CASSWRTSGGEETQYF. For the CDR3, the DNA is TGTGCCAGCAGCTGGAGGACTAGCGGGGGGGAAGAGACCCAGTACTTC. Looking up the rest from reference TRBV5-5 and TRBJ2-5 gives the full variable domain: DAGVTQSPTHLIKTRGQQVTLRCSPISGHKSVSWYQQVLGQGPQFIFQYYEKEERGRGNFPDRFSARQFPNYSSELNVNALLLGDSALYLCASSWRTSGGEETQYFGPGTRLLVL.

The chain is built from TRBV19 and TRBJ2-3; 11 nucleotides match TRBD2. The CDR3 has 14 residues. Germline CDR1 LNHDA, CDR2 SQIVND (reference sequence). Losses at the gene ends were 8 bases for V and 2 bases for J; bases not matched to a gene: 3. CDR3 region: CASSTSGDTDTQYF. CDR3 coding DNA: TGTGCCAGTTCGACTAGCGGGGACACAGATACGCAGTATTTT.

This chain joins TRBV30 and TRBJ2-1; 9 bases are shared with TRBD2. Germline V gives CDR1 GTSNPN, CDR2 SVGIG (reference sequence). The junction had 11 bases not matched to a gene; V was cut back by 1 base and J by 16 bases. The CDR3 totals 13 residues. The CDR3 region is CAWSDQLAGNCFF. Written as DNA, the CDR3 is TGTGCCTGGAGTGACCAGCTAGCGGGAAATTGTTTCTTC.

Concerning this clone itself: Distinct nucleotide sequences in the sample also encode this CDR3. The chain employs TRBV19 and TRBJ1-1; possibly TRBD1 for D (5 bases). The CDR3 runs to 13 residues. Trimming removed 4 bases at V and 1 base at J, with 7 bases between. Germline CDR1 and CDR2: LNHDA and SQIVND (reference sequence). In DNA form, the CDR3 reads TGTGCCAGTAGTACAACAGGGAACACTGAAGCTTTCTTT. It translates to CASSTTGNTEAFF.

CDR3 coding DNA: TGTGCCAGCAGTTTTGGTTCGGATCAGCCCCAGCATTTT. Its translation is CASSFGSDQPQHF. The V gene is TRBV6-5, the J gene TRBJ1-5; D not resolved. Germline V gene sequence: CDR1 MNHEY, CDR2 SVGAGI. Trimming shortened V by 4 bases and J by 5 bases, and 9 bases separated the two germline ends. CDR3 length: 13 amino acids.

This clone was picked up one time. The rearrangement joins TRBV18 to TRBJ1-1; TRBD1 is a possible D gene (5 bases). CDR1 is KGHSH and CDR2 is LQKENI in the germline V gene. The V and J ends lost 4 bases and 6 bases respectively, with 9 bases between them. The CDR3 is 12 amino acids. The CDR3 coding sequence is TGTGCCAGCTCACAGGGGATGTCTGAAGCTTTCTTT. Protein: CASSQGMSEAFF.

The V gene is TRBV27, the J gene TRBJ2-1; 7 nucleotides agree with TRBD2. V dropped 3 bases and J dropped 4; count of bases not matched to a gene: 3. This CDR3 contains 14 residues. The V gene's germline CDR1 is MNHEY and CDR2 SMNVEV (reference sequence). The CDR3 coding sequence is TGTGCCAGCAGTTTGCGGACTAGATACAATGAGCAGTTCTTC. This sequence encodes CASSLRTRYNEQFF.

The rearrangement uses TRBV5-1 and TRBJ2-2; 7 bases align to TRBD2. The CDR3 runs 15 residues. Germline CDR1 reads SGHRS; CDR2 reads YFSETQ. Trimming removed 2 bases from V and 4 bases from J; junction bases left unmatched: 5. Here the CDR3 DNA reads TGCGCCAGCAGCTTAGATAGCGGGCGCACCGGGGAGCTGTTTTTT. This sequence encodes CASSLDSGRTGELFF.

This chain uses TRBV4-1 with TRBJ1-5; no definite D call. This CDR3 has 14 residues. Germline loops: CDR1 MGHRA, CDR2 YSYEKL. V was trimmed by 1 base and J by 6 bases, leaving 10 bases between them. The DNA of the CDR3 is TGCGCCAGCAGCCAAGTAGAGGCCGTTCAGCCCCAGCATTTT. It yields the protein CASSQVEAVQPQHF.

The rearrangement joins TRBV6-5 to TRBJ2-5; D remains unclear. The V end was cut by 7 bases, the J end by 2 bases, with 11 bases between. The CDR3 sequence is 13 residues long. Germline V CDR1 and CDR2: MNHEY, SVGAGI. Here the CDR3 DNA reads TGTGCCAGCAATCGCCCGGGTCAAGAGACCCAGTACTTC. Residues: CASNRPGQETQYF.

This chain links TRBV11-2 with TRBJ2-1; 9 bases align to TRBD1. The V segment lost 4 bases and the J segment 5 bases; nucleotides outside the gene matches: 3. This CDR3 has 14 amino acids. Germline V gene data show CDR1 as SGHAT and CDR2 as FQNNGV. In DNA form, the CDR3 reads TGTGCCAGCAGCTCCGGGACAGGGAACAATGAGCAGTTCTTC. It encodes CASSSGTGNNEQFF. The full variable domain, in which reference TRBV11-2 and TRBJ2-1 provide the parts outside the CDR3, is EAGVAQSPRYKIIEKRQSVAFWCNPISGHATLYWYQQILGQGPKLLIQFQNNGVVDDSQLPKDRFSAERLKGVDSTLKIQPAKLEDSAVYLCASSSGTGNNEQFFGPGTRLTVL.